The TCR beta chain described here comes from a study of tumor-infiltrating lymphocytes in primary liver carcinoma. Study results and limitations: Only around 7.5-24% of top clones occurred in all five tumor regions. Tumor top-250-clone fractions significantly exceeded those of blood (p = 0.039).

Co-extraction yielded RNA and DNA from 20-30 mg of unsorted bulk tissue. Chronic HBV infection, untreated so far, was present in the patients. The sample holds a few counts of this clonotype. No antigen is known for it. TCR beta cDNA came from about 500 ng total RNA, primed with a constant-region primer. ARM-PCR, slightly modified, supplied the TCR beta libraries through three nested multiplex PCR rounds. TCRdb ran MiXCR on the multiplex PCR reads and lists one entry per CDR3 protein. This sample has roughly 78,000 distinct CDR3 sequences; 71% occur once, and the top ten carry roughly 15%. Sequencing was done on a sample of liver tumor tissue from sampling region 4. The subset: tumor region T4, right-lateral pole. This TCR came from a woman in her sixties with primary liver carcinoma and hepatitis B virus infection.

CDR3 residues: CASSVWPNTEAFF. The CDR3 DNA sequence: TGTGCCAGCAGCGTATGGCCGAACACTGAAGCTTTCTTT. The chain has TRBV9 and TRBJ1-1; D gene uncertain. Germline V gene lookup returns CDR1 SGDLS and CDR2 YYNGEE. This CDR3 is built from 13 residues. Trimming stripped 1 base from V and 1 base from J, with 5 bases between. The whole variable domain, remainder taken from reference TRBV9 and TRBJ1-1, is DSGVTQTPKHLITATGQRVTLRCSPRSGDLSVYWYQQSLDQGLQFLIQYYNGEERAKGNILERFSAQQFPDLHSELNLSSLELGDSALYFCASSVWPNTEAFFGQGTRLTVV.